The entry below describes one TCR beta chain. The data derive from a study of cytomegalovirus exposure and HLA in healthy donors. PCR employed 60 Vbeta and 13 Jbeta primers. Libraries were prepared by immunoSEQ multiplex PCR; TCRdb keeps only in-frame clonotypes and omits some of them. This sample yields over 65,000 clones, of which more than 60% are seen a single time; about 2.2% belongs to the top ten. Per germline, CDR1 SEHNR and CDR2 FQNEAQ (reference sequence). CDR3 size: 15 residues. J was trimmed by 4 bases and V by 1 base; bases with no gene match: 4. This chain connects TRBV7-9 to TRBJ1-1; 9 nucleotides match TRBD1. This receptor was obtained from a man aged 35 to 55 in good health and CMV-seronegative. The specimen sequenced was PBMCs. CDR3 in DNA: TGTGCCAGCAGCTTAGTACAGGGGGCGCCCACTGAAGCTTTCTTT. This gives the protein CASSLVQGAPTEAFF.